This T cell receptor beta chain was found in a study of T cell responses to AZD1222 COVID-19 vaccine (dated by TCRdb to about 2021). A note on the overall study: AZD1222 recipients whose second dose came at about 4 weeks and those whose second dose came at about 12 weeks were combined into one group, since spike-specific TCR depth and breadth did not differ between the two schedules. TCR sequencing covered about 230 trial participants: approximately 200 given two doses of AZD1222 and approximately 26 given two doses of MenACWY control vaccine. Trial participants were enrolled by age into 18-55, 56-69 and 70-plus year subgroups, with roughly 160, 29 and 62 TCR-sequenced participants respectively. Findings and caveats that apply to the study as a whole: After two AZD1222 doses, both the breadth and the depth of spike-specific TCRs were significantly higher than at day 0 and than in MenACWY recipients. No day 14 peak-response samples were available, so repertoires were characterized only after the peak T cell response. In the small 56-69-year group, the increase in depth fell short of significance, most likely because of low power. Vaccine-associated CD4 TCRs spanned the whole spike protein, with dominant responses in regions 160-218 and 743-854. Reportedly, almost half of the unique spike-specific TCRs recognized epitopes lying outside the regions that are mutated in the B.1.351 and B.1.1.7 variants. Participants were mostly white British and included more females than males, and it was suggested by the authors that clonal diversity may have been underestimated. Conclusions about previously exposed vaccinees were limited because only six or seven AZD1222 recipients were SARS-CoV-2 seropositive at baseline.

The CDR3 regions of human TCRbeta chains were analyzed by immunosequencing. As for the authors' bioinformatics: TCRs in the repertoires were matched against a reference library of SARS-CoV-2-specific TCRs that had been generated with the MIRA antigen-specificity platform. Breadth was defined as the fraction of unique TCRs that were SARS-CoV-2-associated. Depth was defined as the fraction of total T cells that were SARS-CoV-2-associated. Using the MIRA data, each spike-specific TCR was assigned both to the spike region to which the TCR was reactive and to a CD4 or CD8 class. Log10-transformed breadth and depth values were compared by one-way ANOVA with Sidak's multiple comparisons tests. As stored in TCRdb, this immuneACCESS dataset retains in-frame rearrangements with V and J assigned. A fraction of the clones does not appear; measured against another copy, unresolved V genes explain less than half of the discrepancy, and the remainder lacks a known reason. The DNA gave D and trimming, while V, J and clone size come from that table. The sample contains 58,000 or so clones, around 83% of them found a single time. The biggest ten clones account for 7.3% of the sample.

On this clone: This receptor's antigen is unknown. Its ends do not fully match the called genes, so a read error is possible.

The germline V gene provides CDR1 SGHTA and CDR2 FQGNSA. The CDR3 contains 19 residues, cysteine and phenylalanine counted. Here the CDR3 DNA is all that survives: 57 bases in frame from base 1. The time point label here, explained by the study, means: baseline before first vaccination. Vaccinee samples came from UK trials COV001 and COV002, including a single-blind randomized controlled phase 2/3 trial of AZD1222 (ChAdOx1 nCoV-19) in healthy adults. Trial participant PBMC samples were collected at day 0 and day 28 after the second dose for TCRbeta chain sequencing. This material consisted of peripheral blood, taken on day 0 of AZD1222 vaccination. The sequence derives from an adult in good health. Here the chain combines TRBV7-2 and TRBJ2-1; the junction holds 9 bases that match TRBD2. The DNA reads as follows: TGTCCCAGCAGCTTAATTGCGGCACGGGGCGGGGGGGCCGATAATGAGCAGTTCTTC. Its product reads: CPSSLIAARGGGADNEQFF.